Below are 32 T cell receptor beta chains sequenced from a single sample in a study of blood T cell repertoires in COVID-19. Measured with immunoSEQ multiplex PCR; TCRdb has only the in-frame clones, and not every one. This sample has about 270,000 clones; 86% occur once, and the top ten carry approximately 9%. Sequencing used peripheral blood. All receptors come from a man aged 35 to 55 with active or convalescent COVID-19.

The chain couples TRBV6-5 to TRBJ1-2; no reliable D call. The CDR3 is 15 amino acids. Germline assignment: CDR1 MNHEY and CDR2 SVGAGI. Trimming took 7 bases from V and 4 from J, leaving 19 bases between them. This chain's CDR3 is CASTGTEGPVYGYTF. CDR3 nucleotide sequence: TGTGCCAGCACCGGAACGGAGGGCCCTGTCTATGGCTACACCTTC.

The J gene is TRBJ2-4, the V gene TRBV6-5; TRBD1 agrees at 8 bases. The germline V gene has CDR1 MNHEY and CDR2 SVGAGI. The CDR3 loop spans 14 amino acids. Germline trimming cut 5 bases from V and 8 bases from J; bases unmatched to any gene: 8. CDR3 amino acids: CASSPQGARYIQYF. The CDR3 nucleotides are TGTGCCAGCAGTCCTCAGGGGGCTAGGTACATTCAGTACTTC.

The chain joins TRBV6-5 to TRBJ1-4; weak D call: TRBD1 (5 bases). V was pared by 6 bases and J by 4 bases, with 15 bases between. CDR3 length equals 15 residues. CDR1 MNHEY and CDR2 SVGAGI come from the germline V gene. The CDR3 coding sequence is TGTGCCAGCAGAGGCCCGGGACTGGGTAATGAAAAACTGTTTTTT. Its protein product is CASRGPGLGNEKLFF.

The V gene is TRBV11-3, the J gene TRBJ1-3, with TRBD1 matching over 8 bases. The CDR3 length is 12 residues. Germline CDR1 is SGHNT and CDR2 is YENEEA. Trimming at V came to 3 bases and at J to 16 bases, leaving 8 bases not matched to a gene. The CDR3 nucleotides are TGTGCCAGCAGCTTCTCCGGACAGGGATTTTATTTT. This encodes CASSFSGQGFYF.

The chain is built from TRBV18 and TRBJ2-3; weak D call: TRBD1 (6 bases). This CDR3 spans 17 amino acids. The V gene lost 1 base and the J gene lost 0 bases, with 14 bases spanning the gap. Germline V CDR1 and CDR2: KGHSH, LQKENI. The CDR3 sequence: CASSPRQDAASTDTQYF. CDR3 nucleotide sequence: TGTGCCAGCTCACCACGACAGGACGCAGCAAGCACAGATACGCAGTATTTT.

The genes are TRBV11-1 and TRBJ2-7; 13 nucleotides line up with TRBD2. CDR3 length: 15 amino acids. Trimming took 5 bases from V and 3 from J; bases not matched to a gene: 4. CDR1 is SGHAT, CDR2 FQDESV, per germline (reference sequence). CDR3 residues: CASSPGTSGIYEQYF. The CDR3 DNA sequence: TGTGCCAGCAGCCCGGGGACTAGCGGGATCTACGAGCAGTACTTC.

The chain couples TRBV6-1 to TRBJ2-5; no clear D. Germline CDR1 and CDR2: MNHNS and SASEGT. V gave up 2 bases and J gave up 5 bases, with 12 bases separating them. The CDR3 totals 14 residues. The CDR3 DNA reads TGTGCCAGCAGTGAAATCCCCCTCCGGGAGACCCAGTACTTC. As protein: CASSEIPLRETQYF.

V and J are TRBV24-1 and TRBJ2-1, with TRBD2 matching 8 bases. Trimming cost V 4 bases and J 15 bases; bases outside gene matches: 10. Germline-derived CDR1 and CDR2 are KGHDR and SFDVKD. This CDR3 comprises 13 residues. CDR3 bases: TGTGCCACCAGTGAAGCCTCTAGCGGGCGGGCGTTCTTC. It yields the protein CATSEASSGRAFF.

This rearrangement joins TRBV11-2 to TRBJ1-2, with unresolved D. This CDR3 has 13 amino acids. Trimming removed 6 bases at V and 0 bases at J, with 8 bases between. Germline lookup yields CDR1 SGHAT and CDR2 FQNNGV. Here the CDR3 reads CASSRGTNYGYTF. In DNA form, the CDR3 reads TGTGCCAGCAGTCGGGGAACTAACTATGGCTACACCTTC.

CDR3 in DNA: TGTGCTAGTGGCCCTTCTAGCGGGAGGGCGAACACCGGGGAGCTGTTTTTT. Translating it yields CASGPSSGRANTGELFF. The chain employs TRBV12-5 and TRBJ2-2; TRBD2 aligns across 12 bases. Germline V gene lookup returns CDR1 LGHNT and CDR2 FRNRAP. V shed 6 bases, J shed 0 bases, and the junction held 5 bases outside the gene matches. CDR3 length: 17 residues.

The gene calls are TRBV5-6 and TRBJ2-7, with a possible D match to TRBD2 (6 bases). Germline V gene sequence: CDR1 SGHDT, CDR2 YYEEEE. Trimming took 4 bases from V and 7 from J, leaving 15 bases between them. The CDR3 is made up of 13 amino acids. CDR3 protein: CASSPSGDREQYF. CDR3 in DNA: TGTGCCAGCAGCCCTTCGGGAGACCGGGAGCAGTACTTC.

The chain uses TRBV19 and TRBJ1-1; D is uncertain. This CDR3 has 13 amino acids. Between the trimmed V and J ends, which lost 0 bases and 7 bases, there was a span of 9 bases. CDR1 and CDR2 (germline): LNHDA, SQIVND (reference sequence). The CDR3 DNA reads as TGTGCCAGTAGTATAGATCTTCGGTTTGAAGCTTTCTTT. As protein: CASSIDLRFEAFF.

The chain links TRBV30 to TRBJ2-7; 13 bases are a match to TRBD2. CDR1 and CDR2 from the germline V gene are GTSNPN and SVGIG (reference sequence). The CDR3 loop spans 15 amino acids. J gave up 4 bases and V 3 bases, and 6 bases lay outside the gene matches. CDR3 bases: TGTGCCTGGAGCCCCGGACTAGCGGGAGTTTACGAGCAGTACTTC. Translation gives CAWSPGLAGVYEQYF.

V and J are TRBV28 and TRBJ1-5; D is possibly TRBD1 (6 bases). This CDR3 has 13 amino acids. The germline V gene has CDR1 MDHEN and CDR2 SYDVKM. V was shortened by 1 base and J by 7 bases, with 8 bases between the two germline ends. The CDR3 loop reads CASSLSGVQPQHF. The CDR3 DNA reads TGTGCCAGCAGTTTATCAGGGGTCCAGCCCCAGCATTTT.

The rearrangement links TRBV3-1 (or the pseudogene TRBV3-2) to TRBJ2-7; TRBD2 agrees at 11 bases. The CDR3 runs to 15 residues. The germline V gene has CDR1 LGHDT and CDR2 YNNKEL (reference sequence). The V and J ends lost 10 bases and 4 bases, in that order; junction bases with no gene match: 12. CDR3 amino acids: CATQPSSGRWYEQYF. The CDR3 DNA sequence: TGTGCCACTCAGCCGTCTAGCGGGAGGTGGTACGAGCAGTACTTC.

The V call is TRBV30, the J call TRBJ1-4; 9 bases are a match to TRBD1. J lost 7 bases, V lost 4 bases, and 1 base had no gene match. The CDR3 is 12 amino acids. The germline V gene has CDR1 GTSNPN and CDR2 SVGIG (reference sequence). CDR3 DNA sequence: TGTGCCTGGACGGGACAGGGTGAAAAACTGTTTTTT. It translates to CAWTGQGEKLFF.

The count of this clone is one. The chain links TRBV6-5 to TRBJ2-3; 7 bases are a match to TRBD1. Trimming took 0 bases from V and 2 from J; bases not matched to a gene: 5. Per germline, CDR1 MNHEY and CDR2 SVGAGI. CDR3 length: 16 residues. The CDR3 DNA follows: TGTGCCAGCAGTTACTCAGGGGGCGTAGACACAGATACGCAGTATTTT. Residues: CASSYSGGVDTDTQYF.

For the CDR3, the DNA is TGTGCCAGTAGTTCCAGGACTAGCGGGCGGGATACGCAGTATTTT. Translation gives CASSSRTSGRDTQYF. This chain uses TRBV19 with TRBJ2-3; TRBD2 matches 11 bases. V trimming: 5 bases; J trimming: 6 bases; junction bases outside the gene matches: 7. Germline V gives CDR1 LNHDA, CDR2 SQIVND (reference sequence). The CDR3 spans 15 residues.

The chain has TRBV7-2 and TRBJ2-1, with TRBD2 identical over 8 bases. This CDR3 comprises 15 residues. CDR1 SGHTA and CDR2 FQGNSA come from the germline V gene. J gave up 4 bases and V 3 bases, and 5 bases lay outside the gene matches. The CDR3 coding sequence is TGTGCCAGCAGCTTTCGGCTAGCGGGTTACAATGAGCAGTTCTTC. The encoded protein is CASSFRLAGYNEQFF.

V and J are TRBV18 and TRBJ1-3; D not certain. The CDR3 is 16 residues long. V shed 1 base and J shed 2 bases, with 12 bases lying between them. Germline values: CDR1 KGHSH, CDR2 LQKENI. The CDR3 reads CASSPRGQSPGNTIYF. Written as DNA, the CDR3 is TGTGCCAGCTCACCACGAGGCCAAAGCCCTGGAAACACCATATATTTT.

The gene calls are TRBV2 and TRBJ1-6, with 8 bases aligning to TRBD1. The CDR3 is made up of 15 amino acids. Germline trimming cut 6 bases from V and 10 bases from J; bases unmatched to any gene: 11. Germline V gene lookup returns CDR1 SNHLY and CDR2 FYNNEI. CDR3 sequence reads: CASSGLTGVKSPLHF. The CDR3 nucleotides are TGTGCCAGCAGCGGATTGACAGGGGTCAAGTCACCCCTCCACTTT.

The chain carries TRBV19 and TRBJ2-7; 9 nucleotides align to TRBD1. Unmatched junction bases numbered 3, after V lost 1 base and J lost 5 bases. The V gene's germline CDR1 is LNHDA and CDR2 SQIVND (reference sequence). The CDR3 loop spans 14 amino acids. The CDR3 DNA reads TGTGCCAGTAGTATAGGGACAGGGGCCCACGAGCAGTACTTC. This codes for CASSIGTGAHEQYF.

This chain links TRBV5-4 with TRBJ2-5; 7 bases agree with TRBD1. Trimming at V came to 4 bases and at J to 2 bases, leaving 5 bases not matched to a gene. The CDR3 is 14 residues long. Per germline, CDR1 SGHNT and CDR2 YYREEE (reference sequence). The CDR3 loop is CASSGRGSQETQYF. The DNA of the CDR3 is TGTGCCAGCAGCGGCAGGGGGTCGCAAGAGACCCAGTACTTC.

V and J are TRBV7-7 and TRBJ2-7; 7 nucleotides match TRBD1. V dropped 0 bases and J dropped 3; count of bases not matched to a gene: 5. Germline V gene sequence: CDR1 SSHAT, CDR2 FNYEAQ (reference sequence). CDR3 length equals 15 residues. The CDR3 here is CASSLAPGQNYEQYF. CDR3 sequence (DNA): TGTGCCAGCAGCTTAGCCCCGGGACAGAACTACGAGCAGTACTTC.

The chain recombines TRBV7-2 with TRBJ1-2, with a possible D match to TRBD1 (5 bases). This CDR3 contains 17 residues. Germline V gene data show CDR1 as SGHTA and CDR2 as FQGNSA. Between the trimmed V and J ends, which lost 4 bases and 6 bases, there was a span of 24 bases. For the CDR3, the DNA is TGTGCCAGCAGCTCCCGCTTAGGAAGATGGGGGGAGGATGGCTACACCTTC. The encoded protein is CASSSRLGRWGEDGYTF.

This clone was found a few times. The junction and the germline gene differ at one end; a read error may be behind it. This chain links TRBV7-7 with TRBJ2-3; D is uncertain. CDR3 length equals 15 residues. Germline CDR1 SSHAT, CDR2 FNYEAQ (reference sequence). Here the CDR3 DNA reads TGTGCTAGCAGCCCGGCGGATTTTCACACAGATACGCAGTATTTT. Encoded protein: CASSPADFHTDTQYF.

The chain combines TRBV12-3 or TRBV12-4 with TRBJ1-1; D uncertain. V was cut by 1 base and J by 6 bases, with 9 bases left in between. There are 13 residues in the CDR3. The DNA of the CDR3 is TGTGCCAGCAGTTTAGATAGCTATGCTGAAGCTTTCTTT. Amino acids: CASSLDSYAEAFF.

V usage is TRBV10-3 and J usage is TRBJ1-1; maybe TRBD1 (6 bases). This CDR3 comprises 13 residues. Germline CDR1 and CDR2: ENHRY and SYGVKD. With 7 bases removed from V and 8 bases from J, the gap between germline ends came to 17 bases. The CDR3 bases are TGTGCCATCACGAGGGACAACCTGGTGGAAGCTTTCTTT. Protein product: CAITRDNLVEAFF.

V and J are TRBV30 and TRBJ2-1; the match to TRBD1 covers 9 bases. The CDR3 spans 14 residues. The J segment lost 3 bases and the V segment lost 2 bases, leaving 2 bases of the junction unmatched. Germline V gene lookup returns CDR1 GTSNPN and CDR2 SVGIG (reference sequence). The CDR3 region has the DNA TGTGCCTGGAGTCGGGGACAGGGCTACAATGAGCAGTTCTTC. This translates into CAWSRGQGYNEQFF.

V and J are TRBV28 and TRBJ2-5; TRBD2 might be the D (5 bases). Looked up from germline, CDR1 is MDHEN and CDR2 is SYDVKM. The CDR3 is 12 amino acids. V gave up 6 bases and J gave up 7 bases, with 12 bases separating them. The CDR3 is CASRPSGVTQYF. Here the CDR3 DNA reads TGTGCCAGCAGACCTTCCGGGGTGACCCAGTACTTC.

Comment on this clone: At one end the junction does not follow the germline gene, possibly because of a read error. The rearrangement joins TRBV2 to TRBJ1-2, with a tentative D call TRBD1 (6 bases). The germline V gene has CDR1 SNHLY and CDR2 FYNNEI. This CDR3 is built from 15 residues. For the CDR3, the DNA is TGTGCCACCAGTCCCGGGACATCACTAAACTATGGCTACACCTTC. Translated, it gives CATSPGTSLNYGYTF.

The chain links TRBV6-1 to TRBJ1-5, with D unresolved. The CDR3 length is 13 residues. Per the germline V gene, CDR1 is MNHNS and CDR2 is SASEGT. The V end was cut by 2 bases, the J end by 4 bases, with 6 bases between. In DNA, the CDR3 is TGTGCCAGCAGTGAACAACAGAATCAGCCCCAGCATTTT. It specifies CASSEQQNQPQHF.